This TCR beta chain was recorded in a study of T cells after posttransplantation cyclophosphamide. Busulfan-fludarabine conditioning, marrow transplant, and cyclophosphamide on days +3 and +4 were administered. The assay was immunoSEQ multiplex PCR, and TCRdb's table has in-frame clones only and misses some. The sample lists about 16,000 clones, roughly nine tenths occurring once. To note about this clone: The identical CDR3 is also encoded by other nucleotide sequences in the sample.

This CDR3 region has 19 residues. From germline, CDR1 is ENHRY and CDR2 SYGVKD. The J segment lost 1 base and the V segment lost 4 bases, leaving 17 bases of the junction unmatched. The rearrangement joins TRBV10-3 to TRBJ2-3, with 7 bases identical to TRBD2. The source was CD4+ T cells sorted from blood, collected after allogeneic stem cell transplant with posttransplant cyclophosphamide. The source is a male patient over 55 who received an allogeneic stem cell transplant from a related donor and was CMV-positive. Some of the T cells might come from the graft donor. The CDR3 sequence: CAISGGKGLPVVGTDTQYF. CDR3 DNA: TGTGCCATCAGTGGGGGAAAGGGACTACCCGTCGTGGGCACAGATACGCAGTATTTT.